These 26 T cell receptor beta chains share one sample of origin, sequenced in a study of blood T cell repertoires in COVID-19. Sequencing used immunoSEQ multiplex PCR; TCRdb keeps in-frame clones, though not all of them. The sample holds some 260,000 clones; approximately 89% are singletons and the top ten take around 6.3%. Sequenced input: peripheral blood. These receptor sequences come from a woman aged 25 to 39 with COVID-19, enrolled during active disease.

The chain uses TRBV12-3 or TRBV12-4 and TRBJ1-2; D is possibly TRBD1 (5 bases). Trimming pared 3 bases from V and 4 bases from J, leaving 9 bases between. This CDR3 comprises 13 residues. The CDR3 sequence: CASSLGQTYGYTF. The CDR3 coding sequence is TGTGCCAGCAGTTTGGGGCAGACCTATGGCTACACCTTC.

The chain combines TRBV27 with TRBJ2-1, with 10 bases aligning to TRBD1. Germline V gene lookup returns CDR1 MNHEY and CDR2 SMNVEV (reference sequence). The CDR3 is 14 amino acids. With V trimmed by 7 bases and J by 7 bases, 7 bases remained unmatched. The CDR3 nucleotides read TGTGCCAGCACCTGGGGGGGACAGGGGAATGAGCAGTTCTTC. This encodes CASTWGGQGNEQFF.

V gene TRBV7-9 combines with J gene TRBJ1-2; D is perhaps TRBD1 (6 bases). Germline CDR1 is SEHNR and CDR2 is FQNEAQ (reference sequence). V dropped 5 bases and J dropped 5 bases, with 9 bases sitting between them. This CDR3 region has 12 residues. CDR3 nucleotides: TGTGCCAGCAGCGTGGGGGCTTATGGCTACACCTTC. This codes for CASSVGAYGYTF.

The chain couples TRBV19 to TRBJ1-1; TRBD1 agrees at 8 bases. V trimming: 5 bases; J trimming: 5 bases; junction bases outside the gene matches: 4. From germline, CDR1 is LNHDA and CDR2 SQIVND (reference sequence). The CDR3 is 13 residues long. In DNA form, the CDR3 reads TGTGCCAGTAGTCCGGACAGGGTAACTGAAGCTTTCTTT. It encodes CASSPDRVTEAFF.

The gene calls are TRBV18 and TRBJ2-6; tentative D call: TRBD1 (6 bases). V lost 3 bases and J 0 bases, leaving 12 bases between the germline ends. Germline V gene data show CDR1 as KGHSH and CDR2 as LQKENI. The CDR3 is made up of 17 amino acids. CDR3 nucleotide sequence: TGTGCCAGCTCACCCGGCACAGGGAACTCTGGGGCCAACGTCCTGACTTTC. Translated: CASSPGTGNSGANVLTF.

The sample holds a few counts of this clone. The rearrangement joins TRBV18 to TRBJ1-6; 8 bases line up with TRBD1. Losses at the gene ends were 0 bases for V and 7 bases for J; bases not matched to a gene: 2. CDR1 is KGHSH and CDR2 is LQKENI in the germline V gene. This CDR3 contains 15 residues. The CDR3 DNA reads as TGTGCCAGCTCACCACCGGGACAGGCCAATTCACCCCTCCACTTT. It yields the protein CASSPPGQANSPLHF.

The rearrangement uses TRBV29-1 and TRBJ2-3; 12 bases agree with TRBD2. The CDR3 runs to 14 residues. Germline CDR1 SQVTM, CDR2 ANQGSEA. Trimming at V came to 6 bases and at J to 9 bases, leaving 10 bases not matched to a gene. CDR3 in DNA: TGCAGCGTCTTAACTAGCGGGGGGCCGCGGACGCAGTATTTT. It translates to CSVLTSGGPRTQYF.

The chain joins TRBV4-3 to TRBJ1-4; 7 nucleotides agree with TRBD1. The CDR3 contains 15 residues. J lost 2 bases, V lost 8 bases, and 8 bases had no gene match. CDR1 and CDR2 from the germline V gene are LGHNA and YSLEER. The CDR3 protein is CASARQGVTNEKLFF. As DNA, the CDR3 is TGCGCCAGCGCCAGACAGGGAGTTACTAATGAAAAACTGTTTTTT.

This chain uses TRBV28 with TRBJ1-4; 8 bases are shared with TRBD1. CDR3 length: 15 residues. The V and J ends lost 5 bases and 8 bases, in that order; junction bases with no gene match: 10. Per germline, CDR1 MDHEN and CDR2 SYDVKM. The CDR3 DNA reads as TGTGCCAGCAGTACTATTGGACAGGGAGAAGAAAAACTGTTTTTT. It yields the protein CASSTIGQGEEKLFF.

The rearrangement links TRBV10-3 to TRBJ2-7; 11 nucleotides agree with TRBD1. The V gene end was trimmed by 4 bases and the J gene end by 1 base; junction bases not matched to a gene: 3. The CDR3 is 15 amino acids. Germline values: CDR1 ENHRY, CDR2 SYGVKD. The CDR3 sequence: CAISGGTGGSYEQYF. The DNA for the CDR3 is TGTGCCATCAGTGGGGGGACAGGGGGGTCCTACGAGCAGTACTTC.

The genes are TRBV28 and TRBJ1-2; 8 bases align to TRBD1. With 4 bases clipped from V and 3 bases from J, the junction kept 10 bases outside the gene matches. Germline V CDR1 and CDR2: MDHEN, SYDVKM. This CDR3 contains 16 residues. The CDR3 sequence is CASSSFLRGLDYGYTF. CDR3 nucleotide sequence: TGTGCCAGCAGTTCCTTCCTCAGGGGGCTTGACTATGGCTACACCTTC.

V usage is TRBV10-3 and J usage is TRBJ2-3, with D possibly being TRBD2 (5 bases). This CDR3 is 13 amino acids long. Germline CDR1 ENHRY, CDR2 SYGVKD. V dropped 3 bases and J dropped 11 bases, with 15 bases sitting between them. CDR3 residues: CAISDSGKRGQYF. CDR3 sequence (DNA): TGTGCCATCAGTGACTCGGGGAAAAGAGGGCAGTATTTT.

The chain has TRBV2 and TRBJ2-7, with 8 bases that match TRBD1. The germline V gene encodes CDR1 SNHLY and CDR2 FYNNEI. The CDR3 length is 16 residues. V was pared by 3 bases and J by 2 bases, with 9 bases of the junction left unmatched. CDR3 residues: CASSDVGQGSPYEQYF. In nucleotides, the CDR3 is TGTGCCAGCAGTGATGTAGGACAGGGTAGCCCCTACGAGCAGTACTTC.

This clone appeared a single time. The chain recombines TRBV5-6 with TRBJ2-5; 8 bases align to TRBD2. Germline V gene lookup returns CDR1 SGHDT and CDR2 YYEEEE. This CDR3 is 16 amino acids long. V lost 0 bases to trimming and J lost 5 bases; unmatched junction nucleotides: 9. The CDR3 DNA follows: TGTGCCAGCAGCTTGGGGAGACTAGCGAGTACGGAGACCCAGTACTTC. It is translated as CASSLGRLASTETQYF.

The J gene is TRBJ2-3, the V gene TRBV18; TRBD2 aligns across 8 bases. This CDR3 is built from 16 residues. The germline V gene encodes CDR1 KGHSH and CDR2 LQKENI. V trimming: 3 bases; J trimming: 5 bases; junction bases outside the gene matches: 10. The CDR3 nucleotides are TGTGCCAGCTCACCCCCGAGAGCGGGAGATGTAGATACGCAGTATTTT. Its translation is CASSPPRAGDVDTQYF.

The rearrangement uses TRBV5-4 and TRBJ2-1; D may be TRBD1 (5 bases). The CDR3 is made up of 13 amino acids. Germline values: CDR1 SGHNT, CDR2 YYREEE (reference sequence). The germline V and J ends were trimmed by 1 base and 7 bases, with 9 bases remaining between them. This CDR3 is CASSLTRVNEQFF. CDR3 sequence (DNA): TGTGCCAGCAGCTTGACCAGGGTTAATGAGCAGTTCTTC.

This clone came up once. This chain links TRBV30 with TRBJ1-1, with 8 bases aligning to TRBD1. There are 13 residues in the CDR3. The germline V gene encodes CDR1 GTSNPN and CDR2 SVGIG (reference sequence). Trimming removed 0 bases from V and 4 bases from J; junction bases left unmatched: 1. CDR3 DNA sequence: TGTGCCTGGAGTGTCGACAGGGGCACTGAAGCTTTCTTT. This codes for CAWSVDRGTEAFF. Drawing the rest from reference TRBV30 and TRBJ1-1, the complete variable domain is SQTIHQWPATLVQPVGSPLSLECTVEGTSNPNLYWYRQAAGRGLQLLFYSVGIGQISSEVPQNLSASRPQDRQFILSSKKLLLSDSGFYLCAWSVDRGTEAFFGQGTRLTVV.

This sequence joins TRBV10-1 and TRBJ2-3; D might be TRBD2 (5 bases). The CDR3 consists of 14 residues. Trimming removed 5 bases at V and 3 bases at J, with 12 bases between. Germline CDR1 is WNHNN and CDR2 is SYGVQD (reference sequence). This CDR3 reads CASSSGSETDTQYF. DNA of the CDR3: TGCGCCAGCAGTAGTGGGAGTGAGACAGATACGCAGTATTTT.

V usage is TRBV10-3 and J usage is TRBJ2-5, with 9 bases identical to TRBD2. The CDR3 spans 14 residues. V shed 7 bases and J 5 bases; nucleotides not matched to a gene: 8. Germline V gene lookup returns CDR1 ENHRY and CDR2 SYGVKD. The CDR3 sequence is CAINPGLAMETQYF. The CDR3 region has the DNA TGTGCCATCAATCCGGGACTAGCTATGGAGACCCAGTACTTC.

V usage is TRBV28 and J usage is TRBJ2-5, with TRBD2 matching 7 bases. The CDR3 totals 16 residues. The J segment lost 5 bases and the V segment lost 6 bases, leaving 15 bases of the junction unmatched. Germline V gene lookup returns CDR1 MDHEN and CDR2 SYDVKM. The CDR3 is CASSAGLVFEVETQYF. The DNA of the CDR3 is TGTGCCAGCAGCGCAGGACTAGTTTTTGAGGTGGAGACCCAGTACTTC.

V and J are TRBV3-1 (or the pseudogene TRBV3-2) and TRBJ2-7; the match to TRBD2 covers 8 bases. Germline V lookup: CDR1 LGHDT, CDR2 YNNKEL (reference sequence). Germline trimming cut 5 bases from V and 2 bases from J; bases unmatched to any gene: 8. This CDR3 has 15 amino acids. CDR3 loop: CASSFSGAGTYEQYF. CDR3 in DNA: TGTGCCAGCAGCTTTAGCGGGGCAGGTACCTACGAGCAGTACTTC.

The V gene is TRBV7-2, the J gene TRBJ1-1; D is uncertain. This CDR3 is built from 13 residues. Between the trimmed V and J ends, which lost 9 bases and 0 bases, there was a span of 11 bases. Germline V gene data show CDR1 as SGHTA and CDR2 as FQGNSA. As DNA, the CDR3 is TGTGCCAGTACGAGGGAGTTGAACACTGAAGCTTTCTTT. Its protein product is CASTRELNTEAFF.

This clone was seen once. V is TRBV27 and J is TRBJ2-7; 9 nucleotides align to TRBD1. The V gene end was trimmed by 6 bases and the J gene end by 7 bases; junction bases not matched to a gene: 10. The CDR3 sequence is 14 residues long. Germline V gene lookup returns CDR1 MNHEY and CDR2 SMNVEV (reference sequence). CDR3 in amino acids: CASSSGTGTWEQYF. DNA of the CDR3: TGTGCCAGCAGCTCCGGGACAGGGACGTGGGAGCAGTACTTC.

The chain is built from TRBV5-6 and TRBJ2-3; weak D call: TRBD2 (6 bases). The CDR3 is 14 residues long. V was trimmed by 4 bases and J by 0 bases, leaving 9 bases between them. The V gene's germline CDR1 is SGHDT and CDR2 YYEEEE. Here the CDR3 reads CASSPAGSTDTQYF. The CDR3 DNA is TGTGCCAGCAGCCCAGCGGGTAGCACAGATACGCAGTATTTT.

This chain uses TRBV6-5 with TRBJ2-1; 7 bases match TRBD1. CDR1 is MNHEY, CDR2 SVGAGI, per germline. This CDR3 spans 15 amino acids. With 2 bases clipped from V and 6 bases from J, the junction kept 7 bases outside the gene matches. The CDR3, as DNA: TGTGCCAGCAGTTACGAGGGGGCGCTTGTCAATGAGCAGTTCTTC. It encodes CASSYEGALVNEQFF.

The gene calls are TRBV19 and TRBJ1-3; D gene unclear. Germline CDR1 reads LNHDA; CDR2 reads SQIVND (reference sequence). V gave up 6 bases and J gave up 1 base, with 4 bases separating them. The CDR3 extends over 12 amino acids. CDR3: CASSGSGNTIYF. The CDR3 DNA reads TGTGCCAGTAGCGGTTCTGGAAACACCATATATTTT.